Below are 21 T cell receptor beta chains sequenced from a single sample in a study of blood T cell repertoires in COVID-19. Some clones are missing from TCRdb's copy, which holds only in-frame ones; the method was immunoSEQ multiplex PCR. Of more than 70,000 clones in the sample, around 87% were seen once. The sample consisted of peripheral blood. The receptors shown here come from a woman in her forties or fifties with active or convalescent COVID-19.

The chain has TRBV11-2 and TRBJ2-3; 10 bases fit TRBD2. With 3 bases clipped from V and 3 bases from J, the junction kept 6 bases outside the gene matches. The CDR3 consists of 16 residues. CDR1 is SGHAT, CDR2 FQNNGV, per germline. CDR3 residues: CASSFERGGVTDTQYF. CDR3 in DNA: TGTGCCAGCAGCTTTGAGCGGGGGGGGGTAACAGATACGCAGTATTTT.

The chain uses TRBV5-6 and TRBJ2-1, with TRBD1 matching over 9 bases. The CDR3 totals 16 residues. Germline CDR1 SGHDT, CDR2 YYEEEE. V lost 2 bases and J lost 7; bases outside the gene matches: 10. The chain's CDR3 is CASSLLGGTGRNEQFF. Here the CDR3 DNA reads TGTGCCAGCAGCTTATTAGGAGGGACAGGGAGGAATGAGCAGTTCTTC.

The genes are TRBV29-1 and TRBJ1-2; TRBD1 is a possible D gene (6 bases). Germline V gives CDR1 SQVTM, CDR2 ANQGSEA. With 5 bases removed from V and 5 bases from J, the gap between germline ends came to 12 bases. The CDR3 extends over 12 amino acids. CDR3 sequence: CSVPGTSYGYTF. The CDR3 bases are TGCAGCGTTCCCGGGACATCGTATGGCTACACCTTC.

This rearrangement joins TRBV6-5 to TRBJ2-1, with D possibly being TRBD1 (6 bases). The CDR3 spans 14 residues. V lost 5 bases and J lost 4, with 12 bases in between. Germline lookup yields CDR1 MNHEY and CDR2 SVGAGI. CDR3 residues: CASSRGSEYNEQFF. CDR3 coding DNA: TGTGCCAGCAGTAGGGGGTCGGAATACAATGAGCAGTTCTTC.

The chain is built from TRBV11-3 and TRBJ2-1; maybe TRBD1 (5 bases). Germline V gene data show CDR1 as SGHNT and CDR2 as YENEEA. CDR3 length: 13 residues. Trimming took 4 bases from V and 7 from J, leaving 11 bases between them. The CDR3 bases are TGTGCCAGCAGCTCAAAACAGGAGAATGAGCAGTTCTTC. It is translated as CASSSKQENEQFF. The complete variable domain, with remaining parts taken from reference TRBV11-3 and TRBJ2-1, reads EAGVVQSPRYKIIEKKQPVAFWCNPISGHNTLYWYLQNLGQGPELLIRYENEEAVDDSQLPKDRFSAERLKGVDSTLKIQPAELGDSAVYLCASSSKQENEQFFGPGTRLTVL.

The genes are TRBV25-1 and TRBJ2-5, with 7 nucleotides matching TRBD1. There are 13 residues in the CDR3. CDR1 and CDR2 (germline): MGHDK, SYGVNS. Trimming cost V 6 bases and J 4 bases; bases outside gene matches: 5. The CDR3, as DNA: TGTGCCAGCAGAGAGGGGGCTAGAGAGACCCAGTACTTC. Translation: CASREGARETQYF.

The V gene is TRBV29-1, the J gene TRBJ2-7, with D perhaps TRBD1 (5 bases). This CDR3 is built from 13 residues. Trimming removed 7 bases from V and 0 bases from J, with 13 bases in between. The germline V gene has CDR1 SQVTM and CDR2 ANQGSEA. This CDR3 is CSAHSGASYEQYF. For the CDR3, the DNA is TGCAGCGCCCACAGTGGGGCCTCCTACGAGCAGTACTTC.

The rearrangement joins TRBV6-5 to TRBJ2-7, with D hard to call. Trimming removed 6 bases at V and 0 bases at J, with 9 bases between. CDR3 size: 13 residues. CDR1 is MNHEY, CDR2 SVGAGI, per germline. The CDR3 nucleotides read TGTGCCAGCAGCCGCGGATCCTCCTACGAGCAGTACTTC. Its translation: CASSRGSSYEQYF.

This clone appeared once. V and J are TRBV7-3 and TRBJ1-1; the match to TRBD1 covers 9 bases. Germline trimming cut 5 bases from V and 3 bases from J; bases unmatched to any gene: 4. The CDR3 is 14 residues long. The germline CDR1 and CDR2 sequences are SGHTA and FQGTGA. Here the CDR3 DNA reads TGTGCCAGCAGCCGGGACAGGGTGGACACTGAAGCTTTCTTT. As protein: CASSRDRVDTEAFF.

The chain carries TRBV20-1 and TRBJ1-4; no clear D gene. Trimming cost V 6 bases and J 8 bases, with 10 bases left between them. The CDR3 has 11 amino acids. Germline V gives CDR1 DFQATT, CDR2 SNEGSKA (reference sequence). Written as DNA, the CDR3 is TGCAGTGCCCTGGCCGGGGAAAAACTGTTTTTT. Its protein is CSALAGEKLFF.

V is TRBV27 and J is TRBJ1-5; 8 bases map to TRBD1. This CDR3 has 15 amino acids. Germline V gene sequence: CDR1 MNHEY, CDR2 SMNVEV (reference sequence). V dropped 5 bases and J dropped 4; count of bases not matched to a gene: 7. CDR3 coding DNA: TGTGCCAGCAGTCTAGGACAGGGTCGTAATCAGCCCCAGCATTTT. The encoded protein is CASSLGQGRNQPQHF.

The chain couples TRBV30 to TRBJ1-1; no clear D gene. The CDR3 is made up of 14 amino acids. Trimming pared 4 bases from V and 4 bases from J, leaving 16 bases between. Germline loops: CDR1 GTSNPN, CDR2 SVGIG (reference sequence). The CDR3 region has the DNA TGTGCCTGGACCGGACTTCCTGAAGGCACTGAAGCTTTCTTT. This gives the protein CAWTGLPEGTEAFF. The full variable domain, completed using reference TRBV30 and TRBJ1-1, is SQTIHQWPATLVQPVGSPLSLECTVEGTSNPNLYWYRQAAGRGLQLLFYSVGIGQISSEVPQNLSASRPQDRQFILSSKKLLLSDSGFYLCAWTGLPEGTEAFFGQGTRLTVV.

The chain links TRBV6-5 to TRBJ1-2, with D possibly matching TRBD1 (6 bases). The CDR3 runs to 14 residues. Germline V gene data show CDR1 as MNHEY and CDR2 as SVGAGI. V lost 6 bases to trimming and J lost 5 bases, with 16 bases between them. The CDR3 loop reads CASSVGQWRYGYTF. For the CDR3, the DNA is TGTGCCAGCAGCGTCGGACAGTGGAGATATGGCTACACCTTC.

The chain links TRBV12-3 or TRBV12-4 to TRBJ1-2, with 8 bases matching TRBD1. Trimming cost V 3 bases and J 8 bases; bases outside gene matches: 2. This CDR3 has 12 amino acids. CDR3 DNA sequence: TGTGCCAGCAGTTTCAGGGGGCAAGGCTACACCTTC. Its translation: CASSFRGQGYTF.

The chain joins TRBV27 to TRBJ2-1; 9 bases fit TRBD2. The CDR3 contains 15 residues. V shed 6 bases, J shed 8 bases, and the junction held 11 bases outside the gene matches. The V gene's germline CDR1 is MNHEY and CDR2 SMNVEV (reference sequence). CDR3 nucleotide sequence: TGTGCCAGCAGCAACCTCGGGACTAGCAACTATGAGCAGTTCTTC. Its protein product is CASSNLGTSNYEQFF.

This rearrangement joins TRBV6-6 to TRBJ2-3; 10 bases map to TRBD1. The CDR3 sequence is 14 residues long. Germline V CDR1 and CDR2: MNHNY, SVGAGI (reference sequence). V gave up 4 bases and J gave up 7 bases; unmatched junction bases: 5. CDR3 in amino acids: CASSWGQGSHTQYF. DNA for the CDR3: TGTGCCAGCAGTTGGGGACAGGGGTCTCATACGCAGTATTTT.

The chain uses TRBV30 and TRBJ2-7; D is possibly TRBD1 (5 bases). The CDR3 has 12 amino acids. Per the germline V gene, CDR1 is GTSNPN and CDR2 is SVGIG (reference sequence). Trimming left V 3 bases short and J 6 bases short, with 12 bases between. CDR3 nucleotides: TGTGCCTGGAGGGATCAGGGTGGCGAGCAGTACTTC. Its translation is CAWRDQGGEQYF.

The V gene is TRBV19, the J gene TRBJ2-3, with 8 bases fitting TRBD2. Germline CDR1 and CDR2: LNHDA and SQIVND (reference sequence). This CDR3 has 14 amino acids. V lost 7 bases to trimming and J lost 0 bases; unmatched junction nucleotides: 3. This CDR3 is CASTSGQSTDTQYF. CDR3 nucleotides: TGTGCCAGTACTAGCGGGCAAAGCACAGATACGCAGTATTTT.

This sequence joins TRBV7-8 and TRBJ1-5; D possibly corresponds to TRBD1 (6 bases). The CDR3 extends over 16 amino acids. V lost 1 base and J lost 0, with 10 bases in between. Per germline, CDR1 SGHVS and CDR2 FQNEAQ. The CDR3 DNA sequence: TGTGCCAGCAGCTTAGAGGCAGGGGTTAGCAATCAGCCCCAGCATTTT. As protein: CASSLEAGVSNQPQHF. Using reference TRBV7-8 and TRBJ1-5 for the parts outside the CDR3, the full variable domain is GAGVSQSPRYKVAKRGQDVALRCDPISGHVSLFWYQQALGQGPEFLTYFQNEAQLDKSGLPSDRFFAERPEGSVSTLKIQRTQQEDSAVYLCASSLEAGVSNQPQHFGDGTRLSIL.

This sequence joins TRBV19 and TRBJ2-1; 10 nucleotides line up with TRBD1. Trimming removed 5 bases from V and 4 bases from J; junction bases left unmatched: 8. CDR1 is LNHDA, CDR2 SQIVND, per germline (reference sequence). The CDR3 sequence is 16 residues long. DNA of the CDR3: TGTGCCAGTAGTGACCGGGACAGGGGCGGTTACAATGAGCAGTTCTTC. Amino acids: CASSDRDRGGYNEQFF.

This sequence joins TRBV7-9 and TRBJ2-2, with D maybe TRBD2 (6 bases). The CDR3 contains 16 residues. Germline assignment: CDR1 SEHNR and CDR2 FQNEAQ (reference sequence). Trimming cost V 5 bases and J 0 bases, with 13 bases left between them. CDR3 sequence reads: CASSRTRGSNTGELFF. The CDR3, as DNA: TGTGCCAGCAGCCGCACGCGGGGATCGAACACCGGGGAGCTGTTTTTT.